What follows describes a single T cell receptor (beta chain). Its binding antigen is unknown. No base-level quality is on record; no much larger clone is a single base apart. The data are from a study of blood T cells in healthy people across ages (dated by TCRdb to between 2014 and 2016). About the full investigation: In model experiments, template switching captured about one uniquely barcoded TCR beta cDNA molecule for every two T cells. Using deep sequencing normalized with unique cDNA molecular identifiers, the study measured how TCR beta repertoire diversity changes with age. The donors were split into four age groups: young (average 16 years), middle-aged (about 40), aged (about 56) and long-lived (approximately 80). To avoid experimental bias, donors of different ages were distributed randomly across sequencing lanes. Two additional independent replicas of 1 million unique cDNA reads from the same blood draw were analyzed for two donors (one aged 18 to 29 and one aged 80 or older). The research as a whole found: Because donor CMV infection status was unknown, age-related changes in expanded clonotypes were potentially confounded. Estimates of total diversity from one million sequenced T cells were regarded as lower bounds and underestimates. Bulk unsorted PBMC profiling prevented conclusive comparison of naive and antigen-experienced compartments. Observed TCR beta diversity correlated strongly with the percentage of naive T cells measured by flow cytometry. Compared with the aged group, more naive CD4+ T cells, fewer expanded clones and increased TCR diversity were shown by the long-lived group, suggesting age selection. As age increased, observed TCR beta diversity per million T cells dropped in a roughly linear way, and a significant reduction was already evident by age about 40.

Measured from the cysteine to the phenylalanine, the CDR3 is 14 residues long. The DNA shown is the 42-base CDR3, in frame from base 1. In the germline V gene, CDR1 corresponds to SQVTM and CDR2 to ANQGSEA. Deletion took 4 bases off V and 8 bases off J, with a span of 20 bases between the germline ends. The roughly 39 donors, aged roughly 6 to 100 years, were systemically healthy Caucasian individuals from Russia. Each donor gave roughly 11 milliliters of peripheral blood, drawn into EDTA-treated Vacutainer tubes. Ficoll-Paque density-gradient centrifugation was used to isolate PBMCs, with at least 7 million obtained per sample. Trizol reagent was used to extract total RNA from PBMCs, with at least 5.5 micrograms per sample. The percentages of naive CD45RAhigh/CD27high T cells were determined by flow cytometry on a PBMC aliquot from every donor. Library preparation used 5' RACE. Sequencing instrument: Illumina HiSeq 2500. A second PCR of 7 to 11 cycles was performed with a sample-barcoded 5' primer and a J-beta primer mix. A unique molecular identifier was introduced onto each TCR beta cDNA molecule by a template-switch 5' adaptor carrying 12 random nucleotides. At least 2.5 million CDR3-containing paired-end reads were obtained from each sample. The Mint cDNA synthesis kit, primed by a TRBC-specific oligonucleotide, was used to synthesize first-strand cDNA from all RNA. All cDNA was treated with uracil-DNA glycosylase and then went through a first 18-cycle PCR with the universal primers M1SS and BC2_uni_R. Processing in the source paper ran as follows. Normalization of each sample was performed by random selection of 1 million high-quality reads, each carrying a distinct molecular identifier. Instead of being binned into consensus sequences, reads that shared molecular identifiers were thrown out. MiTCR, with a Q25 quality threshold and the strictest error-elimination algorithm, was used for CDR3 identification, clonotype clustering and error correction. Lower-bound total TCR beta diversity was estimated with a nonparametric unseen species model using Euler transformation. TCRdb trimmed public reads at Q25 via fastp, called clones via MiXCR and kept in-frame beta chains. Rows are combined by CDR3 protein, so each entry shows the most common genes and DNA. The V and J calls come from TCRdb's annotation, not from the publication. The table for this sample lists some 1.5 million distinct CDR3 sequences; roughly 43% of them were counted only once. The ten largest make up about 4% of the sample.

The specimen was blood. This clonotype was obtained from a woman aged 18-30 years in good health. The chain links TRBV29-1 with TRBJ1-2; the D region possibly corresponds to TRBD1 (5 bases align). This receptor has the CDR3 CSVGPVLGVGGYTF. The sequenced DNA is TGCAGCGTTGGACCCGTTTTGGGGGTGGGAGGCTACACCTTC. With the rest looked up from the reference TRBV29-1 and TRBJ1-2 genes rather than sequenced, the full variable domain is SAVISQKPSRDICQRGTSLTIQCQVDSQVTMMFWYRQQPGQSLTLIATANQGSEATYESGFVIDKFPISRPNLTFSTLTVSNMSPEDSSIYLCSVGPVLGVGGYTFGSGTRLTVV.